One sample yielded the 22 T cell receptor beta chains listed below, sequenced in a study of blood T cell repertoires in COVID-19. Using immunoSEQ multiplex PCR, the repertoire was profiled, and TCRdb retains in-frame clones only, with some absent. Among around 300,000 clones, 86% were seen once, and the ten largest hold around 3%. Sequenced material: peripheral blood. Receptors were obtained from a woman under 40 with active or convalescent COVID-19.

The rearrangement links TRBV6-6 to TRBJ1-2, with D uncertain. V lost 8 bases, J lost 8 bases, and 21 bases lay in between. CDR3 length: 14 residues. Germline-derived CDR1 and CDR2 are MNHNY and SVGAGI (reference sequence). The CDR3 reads CASGTTDARGGYTF. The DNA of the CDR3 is TGTGCCAGCGGTACCACGGATGCCCGAGGGGGCTACACCTTC.

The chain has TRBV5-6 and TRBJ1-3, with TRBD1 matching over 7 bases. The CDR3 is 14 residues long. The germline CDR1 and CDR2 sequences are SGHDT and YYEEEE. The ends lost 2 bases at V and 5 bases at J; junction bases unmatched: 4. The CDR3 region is CASSLGTARNTIYF. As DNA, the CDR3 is TGTGCCAGCAGCTTAGGGACAGCGCGAAACACCATATATTTT.

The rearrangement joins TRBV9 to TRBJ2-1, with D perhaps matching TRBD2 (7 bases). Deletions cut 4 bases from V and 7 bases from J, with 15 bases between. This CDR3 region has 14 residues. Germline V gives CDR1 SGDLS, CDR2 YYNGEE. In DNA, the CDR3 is TGTGCCAGCAGCCTTAGGGGGGGTCCTAATGAGCAGTTCTTC. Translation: CASSLRGGPNEQFF.

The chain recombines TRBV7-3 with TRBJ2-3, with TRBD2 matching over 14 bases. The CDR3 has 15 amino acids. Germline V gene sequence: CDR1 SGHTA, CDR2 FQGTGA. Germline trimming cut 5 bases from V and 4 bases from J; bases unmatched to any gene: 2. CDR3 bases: TGTGCCAGCAGCCAGGGACTAGCGGGGGCAGATACGCAGTATTTT. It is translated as CASSQGLAGADTQYF.

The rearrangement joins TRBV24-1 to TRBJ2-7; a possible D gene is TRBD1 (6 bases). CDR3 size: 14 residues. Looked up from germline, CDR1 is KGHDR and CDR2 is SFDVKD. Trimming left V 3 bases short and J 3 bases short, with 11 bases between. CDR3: CATSDTKQGYEQYF. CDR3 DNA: TGTGCCACCAGTGATACCAAACAGGGCTACGAGCAGTACTTC.

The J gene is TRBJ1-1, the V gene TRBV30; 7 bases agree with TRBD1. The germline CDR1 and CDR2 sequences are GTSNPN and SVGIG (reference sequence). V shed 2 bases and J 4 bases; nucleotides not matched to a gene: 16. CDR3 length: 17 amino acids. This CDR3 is CAWSPPDWTGLVTEAFF. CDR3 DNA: TGTGCCTGGAGTCCTCCCGACTGGACAGGTCTGGTCACTGAAGCTTTCTTT.

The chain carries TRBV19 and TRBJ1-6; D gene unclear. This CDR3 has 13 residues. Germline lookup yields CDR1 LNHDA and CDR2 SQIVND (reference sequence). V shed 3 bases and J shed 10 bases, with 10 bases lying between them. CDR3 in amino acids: CASSIDIRSPLHF. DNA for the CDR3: TGTGCCAGTAGTATTGACATAAGATCACCCCTCCACTTT.

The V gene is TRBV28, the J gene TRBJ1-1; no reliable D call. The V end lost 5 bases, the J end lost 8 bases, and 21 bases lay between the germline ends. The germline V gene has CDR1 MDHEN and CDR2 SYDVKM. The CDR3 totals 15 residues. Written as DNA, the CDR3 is TGTGCCAGCAGTCCCACCCGGACGGCGGGTCCGGAAGCTTTCTTT. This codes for CASSPTRTAGPEAFF.

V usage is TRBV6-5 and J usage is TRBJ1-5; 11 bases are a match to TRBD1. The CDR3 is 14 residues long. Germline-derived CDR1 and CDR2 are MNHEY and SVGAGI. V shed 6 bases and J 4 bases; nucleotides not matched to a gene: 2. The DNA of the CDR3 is TGTGCCAGCAGGCGGGACAGGGGGAATCAGCCCCAGCATTTT. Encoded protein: CASRRDRGNQPQHF.

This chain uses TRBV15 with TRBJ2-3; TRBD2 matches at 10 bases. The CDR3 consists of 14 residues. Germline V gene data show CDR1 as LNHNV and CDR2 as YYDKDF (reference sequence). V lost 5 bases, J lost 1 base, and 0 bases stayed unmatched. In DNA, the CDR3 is TGTGCCACCAGCGGGACTAGCGGCACAGATACGCAGTATTTT. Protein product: CATSGTSGTDTQYF.

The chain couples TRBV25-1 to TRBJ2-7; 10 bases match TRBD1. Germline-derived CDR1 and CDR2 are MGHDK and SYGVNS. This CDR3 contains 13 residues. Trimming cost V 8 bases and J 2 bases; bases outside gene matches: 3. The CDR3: CASGDRGTYEQYF. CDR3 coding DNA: TGTGCCAGCGGGGACAGGGGAACCTACGAGCAGTACTTC.

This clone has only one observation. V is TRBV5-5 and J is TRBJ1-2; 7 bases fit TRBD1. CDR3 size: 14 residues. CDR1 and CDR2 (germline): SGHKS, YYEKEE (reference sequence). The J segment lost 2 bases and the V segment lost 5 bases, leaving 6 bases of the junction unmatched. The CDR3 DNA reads TGTGCCAGCAGTCCACAGGGGCCCAACTATGGCTACACCTTC. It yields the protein CASSPQGPNYGYTF.

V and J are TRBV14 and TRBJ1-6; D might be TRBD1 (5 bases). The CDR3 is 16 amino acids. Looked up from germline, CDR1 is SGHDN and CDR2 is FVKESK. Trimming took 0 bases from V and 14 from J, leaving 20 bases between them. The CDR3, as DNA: TGTGCCAGCAGCCAAGAAGGCTTGGGGGGAAGGGGATCCCTCCACTTT. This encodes CASSQEGLGGRGSLHF. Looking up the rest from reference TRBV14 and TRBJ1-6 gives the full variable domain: EAGVTQFPSHSVIEKGQTVTLRCDPISGHDNLYWYRRVMGKEIKFLLHFVKESKQDESGMPNNRFLAERTGGTYSTLKVQPAELEDSGVYFCASSQEGLGGRGSLHFGNGTRLTVT.

The CDR3 DNA follows: TGTGCCAGCAGCCCTAGTGCGGGGGGAGACAATGAGCAGTTCTTC. It is translated as CASSPSAGGDNEQFF. The chain has TRBV9 and TRBJ2-1, with 8 positions matching TRBD2. The V gene's germline CDR1 is SGDLS and CDR2 YYNGEE. The trim removed 4 bases at V and 5 bases at J, leaving 8 bases unmatched. The CDR3 is 15 amino acids.

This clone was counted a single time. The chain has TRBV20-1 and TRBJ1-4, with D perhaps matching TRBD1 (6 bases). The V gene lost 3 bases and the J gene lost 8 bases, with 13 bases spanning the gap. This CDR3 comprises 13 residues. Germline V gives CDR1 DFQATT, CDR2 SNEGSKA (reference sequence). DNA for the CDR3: TGCAGTGCTAGTCCGCCAGGGGACGAAAAACTGTTTTTT. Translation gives CSASPPGDEKLFF.

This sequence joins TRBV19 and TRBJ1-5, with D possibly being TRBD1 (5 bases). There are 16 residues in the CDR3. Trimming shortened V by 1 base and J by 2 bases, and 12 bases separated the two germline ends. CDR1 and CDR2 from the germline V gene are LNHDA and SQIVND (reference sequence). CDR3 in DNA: TGTGCCAGTAGTATAGTAGGGGTTGGCGGCAATCAGCCCCAGCATTTT. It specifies CASSIVGVGGNQPQHF.

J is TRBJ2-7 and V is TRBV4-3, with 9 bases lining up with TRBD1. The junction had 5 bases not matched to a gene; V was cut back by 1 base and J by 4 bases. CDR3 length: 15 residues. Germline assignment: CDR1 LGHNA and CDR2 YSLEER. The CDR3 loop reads CASSQGQGGIYEQYF. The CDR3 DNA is TGCGCCAGCAGCCAAGGACAGGGGGGGATTTACGAGCAGTACTTC.

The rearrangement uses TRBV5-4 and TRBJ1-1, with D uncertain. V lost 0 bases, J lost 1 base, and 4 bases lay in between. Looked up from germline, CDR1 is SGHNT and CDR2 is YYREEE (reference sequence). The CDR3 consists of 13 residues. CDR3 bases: TGTGCCAGCAGCTTGGGGGCGAACACTGAAGCTTTCTTT. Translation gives CASSLGANTEAFF.

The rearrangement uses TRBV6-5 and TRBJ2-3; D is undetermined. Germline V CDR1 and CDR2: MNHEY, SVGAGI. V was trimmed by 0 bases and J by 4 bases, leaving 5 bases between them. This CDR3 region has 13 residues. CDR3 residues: CASSYSYSDTQYF. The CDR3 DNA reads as TGTGCCAGCAGTTACTCGTACTCAGATACGCAGTATTTT.

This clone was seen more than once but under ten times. CDR3 in DNA: TGTGCCAGCTCACAGGACAAGGGTAAGACCTACGAGCAGTACTTC. Translated, it gives CASSQDKGKTYEQYF. The rearrangement links TRBV18 to TRBJ2-7; D possibly corresponds to TRBD1 (5 bases). V was pared by 4 bases and J by 2 bases, with 15 bases between. Germline lookup yields CDR1 KGHSH and CDR2 LQKENI. The CDR3 is 15 amino acids. Variable domain in full (rest from reference TRBV18 and TRBJ2-7): NAGVMQNPRHLVRRRGQEARLRCSPMKGHSHVYWYRQLPEEGLKFMVYLQKENIIDESGMPKERFSAEFPKEGPSILRIQQVVRGDSAAYFCASSQDKGKTYEQYFGPGTRLTVT.

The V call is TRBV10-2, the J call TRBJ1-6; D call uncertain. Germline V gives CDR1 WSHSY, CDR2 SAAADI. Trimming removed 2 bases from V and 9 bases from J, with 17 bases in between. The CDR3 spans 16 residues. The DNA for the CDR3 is TGCGCCAGCAGTGAGGGGGAGGCGCCCTTGTCTTCACCCCTCCACTTT. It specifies CASSEGEAPLSSPLHF.

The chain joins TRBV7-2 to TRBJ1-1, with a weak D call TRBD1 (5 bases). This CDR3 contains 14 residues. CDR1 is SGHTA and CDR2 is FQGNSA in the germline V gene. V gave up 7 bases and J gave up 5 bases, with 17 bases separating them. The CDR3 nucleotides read TGTGCCAGCAACCCCATCTCGGGGGTAACTGAAGCTTTCTTT. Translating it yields CASNPISGVTEAFF.